The subject of this entry is one T cell receptor (beta chain). The data stem from a study of blood T cell repertoires in COVID-19. On the study more broadly: The United States, Italy and Spain were the sources of the acute and convalescent COVID-19 samples.

The repertoire was sequenced with immunoSEQ multiplex PCR; TCRdb's copy has only in-frame clones and lacks some. The sample holds 90,000 to 110,000 clones, around 84% seen once. Germline CDR1 and CDR2: LGHDT and YNNKEL (reference sequence). This CDR3 spans 14 amino acids. V shed 6 bases and J 1 base; nucleotides not matched to a gene: 3. The J gene is TRBJ2-5, the V gene TRBV3-1 (or the pseudogene TRBV3-2); 9 positions match TRBD1. The sample taken for sequencing was peripheral blood. The TCR originated in a woman older than 75 with active or convalescent COVID-19. For the CDR3, the DNA is TGTGCCAGCAGACAGGGGGCGATCCAAGAGACCCAGTACTTC. Translation: CASRQGAIQETQYF.